What follows are 18 T cell receptor beta chains derived from one specimen sequenced in a study of metastatic and nonmetastatic thyroid tumors (TCRdb year 2020). No treatment had been received by any patient before thyroid surgery. Library preparation was by PCR. This sample was sequenced with an Illumina HiSeq 4000. The public reads were run again by TCRdb, first through fastp at Q25 and then through MiXCR, and only productive beta chains were kept. In all, the sample holds 20,000 or so clones, and approximately 35% of those were seen once. Of the sample, 22% falls within the top ten clones. The sample taken for sequencing was blood. These receptors originate from a male donor with papillary thyroid cancer or a benign thyroid nodule (not recorded which). Some clones in this sample may be carry-over from other donors' samples.

The rearrangement links TRBV3-1 to TRBJ1-6, with unresolved D. The CDR3 runs 13 residues. V was trimmed by 4 bases and J by 10 bases, leaving 11 bases between them. Germline CDR1 is LGHDT and CDR2 is YNNKEL (reference sequence). The CDR3 here is CASSPGRGSPLHF. The CDR3, as DNA: TGTGCCAGCAGCCCAGGCCGCGGGTCACCCCTCCACTTT.

The sample holds many counts of this clone. The chain links TRBV27 to TRBJ1-2, with 10 nucleotides matching TRBD1. Losses at the gene ends were 10 bases for V and 6 bases for J; bases not matched to a gene: 5. The germline gives CDR1 MNHEY, CDR2 SMNVEV (reference sequence). CDR3 length: 12 residues. The CDR3 is CATGQGVDGYTF. DNA for the CDR3: TGTGCCACCGGACAGGGGGTGGATGGCTACACCTTC.

The rearrangement links TRBV5-1 to TRBJ1-4; TRBD1 is a possible D gene (6 bases). Deletions cut 0 bases from V and 1 base from J, with 7 bases between. This CDR3 comprises 15 residues. Germline loops: CDR1 SGHRS, CDR2 YFSETQ. The CDR3: CASSLGRGTNEKLFF. The CDR3 region has the DNA TGCGCCAGCAGCTTGGGCAGGGGAACTAATGAAAAACTGTTTTTT.

The genes are TRBV3-1 and TRBJ2-7, with D tentatively TRBD2 (5 bases). The CDR3 extends over 12 amino acids. CDR1 LGHDT and CDR2 YNNKEL come from the germline V gene (reference sequence). V dropped 4 bases and J dropped 3 bases, with 7 bases sitting between them. This chain's CDR3 is CASSLRDYEQYF. CDR3 DNA sequence: TGTGCCAGCAGCCTCCGGGACTACGAGCAGTACTTC.

This clone was picked up one time. This rearrangement joins TRBV18 to TRBJ2-7, with a tentative D call TRBD1 (5 bases). Germline V gene data show CDR1 as KGHSH and CDR2 as LQKENI. Trimming took off 4 bases at V and 1 base at J, with 8 bases between the two ends. This CDR3 comprises 13 residues. CDR3: CASSLDRSYEQYF. CDR3 in DNA: TGTGCCAGCTCACTCGACAGATCCTACGAGCAGTACTTC. Complete variable domain (other parts from reference TRBV18 and TRBJ2-7): NAGVMQNPRHLVRRRGQEARLRCSPMKGHSHVYWYRQLPEEGLKFMVYLQKENIIDESGMPKERFSAEFPKEGPSILRIQQVVRGDSAAYFCASSLDRSYEQYFGPGTRLTVT.

The chain links TRBV12-3 or TRBV12-4 to TRBJ2-5; 9 nucleotides line up with TRBD1. With V trimmed by 4 bases and J by 5 bases, 5 bases remained unmatched. This CDR3 is 14 amino acids long. This chain's CDR3 is CASSSTGGRETQYF. CDR3 DNA sequence: TGTGCCAGCAGTTCCACAGGGGGCAGGGAGACCCAGTACTTC.

The chain joins TRBV28 to TRBJ2-7; 9 nucleotides line up with TRBD2. V was pared by 5 bases and J by 4 bases, with 12 bases of the junction left unmatched. The CDR3 sequence is 16 residues long. Germline lookup yields CDR1 MDHEN and CDR2 SYDVKM. CDR3 protein: CASSVSGPGLAYEQYF. The DNA of the CDR3 is TGTGCCAGCAGTGTTTCGGGCCCGGGACTAGCATACGAGCAGTACTTC. Full variable domain (rest looked up from reference TRBV28 and TRBJ2-7): DVKVTQSSRYLVKRTGEKVFLECVQDMDHENMFWYRQDPGLGLRLIYFSYDVKMKEKGDIPEGYSVSREKKERFSLILESASTNQTSMYLCASSVSGPGLAYEQYFGPGTRLTVT.

This clone occurred many times. The CDR3 DNA reads TGTGCCAGCAGTTTATATTCTAGGTCTCCCCCAGATACGCAGTATTTT. Protein product: CASSLYSRSPPDTQYF. The chain combines TRBV27 with TRBJ2-3; D is uncertain. The V gene lost 1 base and the J gene lost 4 bases, with 15 bases spanning the gap. CDR3 size: 16 residues. Looked up from germline, CDR1 is MNHEY and CDR2 is SMNVEV (reference sequence).

With regard to this clone: Other DNA variants within this sample encode the same CDR3. V usage is TRBV2 and J usage is TRBJ2-3, with D unclear. This CDR3 spans 14 amino acids. Germline lookup yields CDR1 SNHLY and CDR2 FYNNEI. V was shortened by 0 bases and J by 0 bases, with 4 bases between the two germline ends. DNA of the CDR3: TGTGCCAGCAGTGAAGCACTAAGCACAGATACGCAGTATTTT. It is translated as CASSEALSTDTQYF.

This clone was recorded a few times. The J gene is TRBJ1-5, the V gene TRBV2; no clear D. Germline loops: CDR1 SNHLY, CDR2 FYNNEI. The V end was cut by 0 bases, the J end by 7 bases, with 4 bases between. The CDR3 loop spans 12 amino acids. Here the CDR3 DNA reads TGTGCCAGCAGTGAAGCTGGACAGCCCCAGCATTTT. Translating gives CASSEAGQPQHF.

This clone was recorded many times. A much larger clone differs by one base, so this may be a read error. The conserved phenylalanine or tryptophan normally closing the CDR3 is absent here, so this likely arose from a read error. The chain employs TRBV12-3 or TRBV12-4 and TRBJ2-1, with 10 bases aligning to TRBD2. The CDR3 has 14 residues. V shed 7 bases, J shed 5 bases, and the junction held 5 bases outside the gene matches. In DNA, the CDR3 is TGTGCCAGCATTTCTAGCGGGAGAGACAATGAGCAGTTCGTC. Its translation is CASISSGRDNEQFV.

This clone occurred a few times. This chain joins TRBV6-1 and TRBJ1-5, with D perhaps TRBD1 (5 bases). V lost 1 base, J lost 5 bases, and 9 bases lay in between. The CDR3 has 14 residues. Germline assignment: CDR1 MNHNS and CDR2 SASEGT. The CDR3 DNA sequence: TGTGCCAGCAGTGAAGAGACGGGGCATCAGCCCCAGCATTTT. It codes for CASSEETGHQPQHF.

The chain joins TRBV30 to TRBJ1-1; D gene ambiguous. Germline values: CDR1 GTSNPN, CDR2 SVGIG (reference sequence). The germline V and J ends were trimmed by 5 bases and 1 base, with 11 bases remaining between them. CDR3 length: 13 amino acids. DNA of the CDR3: TGTGCCTGGCTACAGCGAACGAACACTGAAGCTTTCTTT. Translation gives CAWLQRTNTEAFF.

The V call is TRBV15, the J call TRBJ2-7; D uncertain. The germline gives CDR1 LNHNV, CDR2 YYDKDF (reference sequence). This CDR3 is built from 14 residues. The V and J ends lost 1 base and 5 bases respectively, with 12 bases between them. CDR3 coding DNA: TGTGCCACCAGCAGAGGGGATGTATCCGACGAGCAGTACTTC. Protein: CATSRGDVSDEQYF. Together with reference TRBV15 and TRBJ2-7, the CDR3 gives the full variable domain: DAMVIQNPRYQVTQFGKPVTLSCSQTLNHNVMYWYQQKSSQAPKLLFHYYDKDFNNEADTPDNFQSRRPNTSFCFLDIRSPGLGDTAMYLCATSRGDVSDEQYFGPGTRLTVT.

This clone was counted many times. The conserved closing phenylalanine or tryptophan is absent in this CDR3, likely reflecting a read error. The chain couples TRBV9 to TRBJ2-1; TRBD1 is a possible D gene (5 bases). V dropped 4 bases and J dropped 5 bases, with 13 bases sitting between them. This CDR3 has 14 residues. Per germline, CDR1 SGDLS and CDR2 YYNGEE. The CDR3 coding sequence is TGTGCCAGCAGCCCCGCCTACAGGAACAATGAGCAGTTCGTC. Protein product: CASSPAYRNNEQFV.

This clone ranks as medium-sized. The genes are TRBV11-2 and TRBJ2-7; weak D call: TRBD2 (5 bases). This CDR3 is built from 15 residues. Between the trimmed V and J ends, which lost 1 base and 5 bases, there was a span of 15 bases. In germline, CDR1 is SGHAT, CDR2 FQNNGV. The CDR3 bases are TGTGCCAGCAGCTTAGGTGAGGGAGTAAGGAACGAGCAGTACTTC. Protein: CASSLGEGVRNEQYF.

The chain recombines TRBV7-2 with TRBJ2-1; weak D call: TRBD2 (6 bases). The V end lost 11 bases, the J end lost 11 bases, and 25 bases lay between the germline ends. Germline V gives CDR1 SGHTA, CDR2 FQGNSA. The CDR3 has 14 amino acids. CDR3 amino acids: CAGLGEDTNVKQFF. The CDR3 nucleotides read TGTGCCGGCCTCGGGGAGGACACCAATGTTAAGCAGTTCTTC.

This chain links TRBV20-1 with TRBJ1-1; TRBD1 is a possible D gene (6 bases). Trimming took 5 bases from V and 2 from J, leaving 12 bases between them. The CDR3 has 13 amino acids. CDR1 DFQATT and CDR2 SNEGSKA come from the germline V gene (reference sequence). CDR3 nucleotide sequence: TGCAGTGCTGCCGACAGGTTTAACACTGAAGCTTTCTTT. It is translated as CSAADRFNTEAFF.